These 29 T cell receptor beta chains were all obtained from the same sample, sequenced in a study of T cells of healthy individuals. TCRdb reprocessed the 5' RACE reads via MiXCR and lists one record per CDR3 protein. The profile shows nearly 100,000 distinct CDR3 sequences, roughly 15% of them singletons. The receptors come from a human donor in good health.

This rearrangement joins TRBV5-1 to TRBJ2-7; the D gene is possibly TRBD1 (5 bases). In germline, CDR1 is SGHRS, CDR2 YFSETQ. V was shortened by 0 bases and J by 3 bases, with 7 bases between the two germline ends. The CDR3 has 13 amino acids. CDR3 residues: CASSLEGNYEQYF. DNA for the CDR3: TGCGCCAGCAGCTTGGAGGGGAACTACGAGCAGTACTTC.

This clonotype was seen only a few times. V gene TRBV4-3 combines with J gene TRBJ1-6, with D uncertain. There are 16 residues in the CDR3. The V gene lost 0 bases and the J gene lost 3 bases, with 9 bases spanning the gap. The germline V gene has CDR1 LGHNA and CDR2 YSLEER. The CDR3 region has the DNA TGCGCCAGCAGCCAAGATCTCCAGGTCTATAATTCACCCCTCCACTTT. Encoded protein: CASSQDLQVYNSPLHF.

This clonotype was seen a handful of times. This chain uses TRBV12-3 or TRBV12-4 with TRBJ2-4, with 9 bases fitting TRBD1. The CDR3 sequence is 18 residues long. V trimming: 6 bases; J trimming: 0 bases; junction bases outside the gene matches: 12. The CDR3: CASSRGTGNFLAKNIQYF. CDR3 nucleotide sequence: TGTGCCAGCAGCCGCGGGACAGGGAATTTCCTAGCCAAAAACATTCAGTACTTC.

This clonotype has more than one count but fewer than ten. V gene TRBV28 combines with J gene TRBJ2-7; D might be TRBD1 or TRBD2, each matching 5 bases. V dropped 7 bases and J dropped 2 bases, with 15 bases sitting between them. Germline V gives CDR1 MDHEN, CDR2 SYDVKM. The CDR3 consists of 14 residues. The DNA for the CDR3 is TGTGCCAGCACCGCGGGTGGGGCGACCTACGAGCAGTACTTC. Amino acids: CASTAGGATYEQYF.

This clonotype has only a few counts. The CDR3 DNA follows: TGTGCCAGCAGCTTAGCCCCGGACTGGAATCAGCCCCAGCATTTT. Its translation is CASSLAPDWNQPQHF. The chain combines TRBV7-6 with TRBJ1-5; D is uncertain. Per germline, CDR1 SGHVS and CDR2 FNYEAQ. Between the trimmed V and J ends, which lost 0 bases and 4 bases, there was a span of 10 bases. CDR3 length: 15 residues. Supplemented by reference TRBV7-6 and TRBJ1-5, the full variable domain reads GAGVSQSPRYKVTKRGQDVALRCDPISGHVSLYWYRQALGQGPEFLTYFNYEAQQDKSGLPNDRFSAERPEGSISTLTIQRTEQRDSAMYRCASSLAPDWNQPQHFGDGTRLSIL.

This sequence joins TRBV5-1 and TRBJ2-7; weak D call: TRBD1 (6 bases). From germline, CDR1 is SGHRS and CDR2 YFSETQ. The CDR3 consists of 18 residues. V was trimmed by 4 bases and J by 1 base, leaving 24 bases between them. The CDR3 protein is CASSRDVHFRGMSYEQYF. Here the CDR3 DNA reads TGCGCCAGCAGCAGGGATGTCCATTTCAGGGGTATGTCCTACGAGCAGTACTTC.

The rearrangement joins TRBV7-3 to TRBJ1-6; tentatively, D is TRBD1 (6 bases). CDR3 size: 15 residues. V gave up 2 bases and J gave up 5 bases, with 10 bases separating them. Germline V gene data show CDR1 as SGHTA and CDR2 as FQGTGA. The CDR3 loop reads CASSLLGGDNSPLHF. As DNA, the CDR3 is TGTGCCAGCAGCTTATTAGGGGGAGATAATTCACCCCTCCACTTT. The full variable domain, its missing parts supplied by reference TRBV7-3 and TRBJ1-6, is GAGVSQTPSNKVTEKGKYVELRCDPISGHTALYWYRQSLGQGPEFLIYFQGTGAADDSGLPNDRFFAVRPEGSVSTLKIQRTERGDSAVYLCASSLLGGDNSPLHFGNGTRLTVT.

The chain carries TRBV7-6 and TRBJ1-1, with 7 bases that match TRBD1. V gave up 3 bases and J gave up 3 bases; unmatched junction bases: 1. CDR3 length: 13 amino acids. The germline gives CDR1 SGHVS, CDR2 FNYEAQ. In nucleotides, the CDR3 is TGTGCCAGCAGCTTGGGACAGTACACTGAAGCTTTCTTT. It translates to CASSLGQYTEAFF.

This clonotype has more than one count but fewer than ten. The V call is TRBV13, the J call TRBJ2-1, with D perhaps matching TRBD2 (5 bases). The CDR3 length is 15 residues. Trimming took 0 bases from V and 4 from J, leaving 10 bases between them. Germline V gene data show CDR1 as PRHDT and CDR2 as FYEKMQ (reference sequence). The CDR3 DNA reads TGTGCCAGCAGCTTAGGCTGGGGAGTGTACAATGAGCAGTTCTTC. Translated, it gives CASSLGWGVYNEQFF.

The chain combines TRBV5-4 with TRBJ2-3; no clear D. This CDR3 is 13 amino acids long. Trimming pared 4 bases from V and 4 bases from J, leaving 10 bases between. Germline V gene lookup returns CDR1 SGHNT and CDR2 YYREEE (reference sequence). CDR3: CASSLSPPDTQYF. CDR3 coding DNA: TGTGCCAGCAGCCTATCCCCCCCAGATACGCAGTATTTT.

This clonotype was seen a handful of times. The chain carries TRBV10-3 and TRBJ2-7; 8 nucleotides line up with TRBD2. The V gene end was trimmed by 0 bases and the J gene end by 0 bases; junction bases not matched to a gene: 4. The CDR3 is 16 amino acids. Germline CDR1 reads ENHRY; CDR2 reads SYGVKD. The CDR3 protein is CAISESGGGSSYEQYF. Here the CDR3 DNA reads TGTGCCATCAGTGAGTCTGGCGGGGGGAGCTCCTACGAGCAGTACTTC.

This clonotype was seen a few times. The chain uses TRBV28 and TRBJ2-1, with D possibly being TRBD2 (5 bases). The CDR3 has 14 amino acids. Germline V gives CDR1 MDHEN, CDR2 SYDVKM. V dropped 7 bases and J dropped 10 bases, with 20 bases sitting between them. The CDR3 DNA follows: TGTGCCAGCATACCTATCGGGCGGGTATGGGAGCAGTTCTTC. It yields the protein CASIPIGRVWEQFF. The complete variable domain, with remaining parts taken from reference TRBV28 and TRBJ2-1, reads DVKVTQSSRYLVKRTGEKVFLECVQDMDHENMFWYRQDPGLGLRLIYFSYDVKMKEKGDIPEGYSVSREKKERFSLILESASTNQTSMYLCASIPIGRVWEQFFGPGTRLTVL.

There are many counts of this clonotype. The rearrangement joins TRBV6-5 to TRBJ2-1; 8 bases fit TRBD2. The germline CDR1 and CDR2 sequences are MNHEY and SVGAGI. With 4 bases clipped from V and 12 bases from J, the junction kept 8 bases outside the gene matches. The CDR3 loop spans 13 amino acids. CDR3 residues: CASSSTTSEVQFF. CDR3 bases: TGTGCCAGCAGTTCAACGACTAGCGAGGTGCAGTTCTTC.

The DNA of the CDR3 is TGTGCCAGCAGTCCCACAGGGTTAGGGACTGGGCAGTTCTTC. Translated: CASSPTGLGTGQFF. V usage is TRBV28 and J usage is TRBJ2-1; the D gene could be TRBD1 or TRBD2 (6 bases each). Trimming shortened V by 5 bases and J by 12 bases, and 20 bases separated the two germline ends. Germline lookup yields CDR1 MDHEN and CDR2 SYDVKM. The CDR3 covers 14 residues.

This clonotype appeared a few times. The rearrangement joins TRBV2 to TRBJ2-3; TRBD2 aligns across 7 bases. J was trimmed by 1 base and V by 5 bases; bases with no gene match: 9. The germline gives CDR1 SNHLY, CDR2 FYNNEI. The CDR3 contains 16 residues. The CDR3 DNA follows: TGTGCCAGCAGTCCCCGACTAGCTTTCCGCACAGATACGCAGTATTTT. Translating it yields CASSPRLAFRTDTQYF.

This chain links TRBV29-1 with TRBJ2-7, with D perhaps matching TRBD1 (6 bases). Per germline, CDR1 SQVTM and CDR2 ANQGSEA. CDR3 length: 17 residues. Trimming took 4 bases from V and 0 from J, leaving 22 bases between them. The CDR3 loop reads CSVGGATTGTPSYEQYF. The CDR3 DNA reads as TGCAGCGTTGGAGGGGCCACGACCGGGACACCCTCCTACGAGCAGTACTTC.

The CDR3 protein is CASSPPDRRTDTQYF. The CDR3 DNA sequence: TGTGCCAGCAGCCCCCCAGACAGGCGCACAGATACGCAGTATTTT. The rearrangement uses TRBV6-6 and TRBJ2-3; D possibly corresponds to TRBD1 (6 bases). CDR1 is MNHNY, CDR2 SVGAGI, per germline (reference sequence). V lost 6 bases and J lost 1, with 14 bases in between. This CDR3 is 15 amino acids long.

This clonotype has more than one count but fewer than ten. This chain connects TRBV6-5 to TRBJ2-1; 9 bases are shared with TRBD1. Looked up from germline, CDR1 is MNHEY and CDR2 is SVGAGI. V lost 6 bases to trimming and J lost 1 base; unmatched junction nucleotides: 7. This CDR3 is 16 amino acids long. The CDR3 DNA reads TGTGCCAGCAGCACCGACAGGGGGTCTTCCTACAATGAGCAGTTCTTC. It codes for CASSTDRGSSYNEQFF.

The chain combines TRBV7-9 with TRBJ2-7; no firm D call. Trimming removed 7 bases from V and 4 bases from J, with 11 bases in between. The CDR3 runs 12 residues. From germline, CDR1 is SEHNR and CDR2 FQNEAQ (reference sequence). CDR3: CASTGGRYEQYF. The CDR3, as DNA: TGTGCCAGCACTGGCGGAAGATACGAGCAGTACTTC.

This clonotype was counted only a few times. The CDR3 sequence is CASSSLDRAETQYF. CDR3 coding DNA: TGTGCCAGCAGTTCCCTGGACAGGGCAGAGACCCAGTACTTC. V usage is TRBV6-2 or TRBV6-3 and J usage is TRBJ2-5; TRBD1 aligns across 8 bases. This CDR3 is built from 14 residues. Germline CDR1 MNHEY, CDR2 SVGEGT. V was clipped by 4 bases and J by 4 bases; unmatched bases: 5.

This clonotype was found a few times. V usage is TRBV11-2 and J usage is TRBJ2-4, with D possibly being TRBD1 (7 bases). The CDR3 extends over 12 amino acids. CDR1 is SGHAT, CDR2 FQNNGV, per germline. V was pared by 3 bases and J by 12 bases, with 12 bases between. The CDR3 reads CASSFRQGGQYF. For the CDR3, the DNA is TGTGCCAGCAGCTTTAGACAGGGAGGTCAGTACTTC.

This chain links TRBV20-1 with TRBJ1-1; tentative D call: TRBD1 (5 bases). The CDR3 loop spans 14 amino acids. The ends were cut back, 4 bases at V and 1 base at J, with 13 bases in the middle. Looked up from germline, CDR1 is DFQATT and CDR2 is SNEGSKA (reference sequence). CDR3 DNA sequence: TGCAGTGCTAATCAGGGTCTACAGAACACTGAAGCTTTCTTT. Its protein is CSANQGLQNTEAFF.

As DNA, the CDR3 is TGTGCCAGCAGGACTGGACTGAGGGGGGATTCACCCCTCCACTTT. This sequence encodes CASRTGLRGDSPLHF. The gene calls are TRBV28 and TRBJ1-6; a possible D gene is TRBD1 (6 bases). Trimming took off 6 bases at V and 8 bases at J, with 17 bases between the two ends. Looked up from germline, CDR1 is MDHEN and CDR2 is SYDVKM. CDR3 size: 15 residues.

The V and J genes are TRBV10-3 and TRBJ2-1, with TRBD2 matching 7 bases. There are 14 residues in the CDR3. Germline CDR1 and CDR2: ENHRY and SYGVKD. V was clipped by 8 bases and J by 4 bases; unmatched bases: 8. In DNA, the CDR3 is TGTGCCATCTCTTGGAGCGGGGCTTACAATGAGCAGTTCTTC. It specifies CAISWSGAYNEQFF.

The chain joins TRBV4-3 to TRBJ2-3; 8 bases align to TRBD2. V dropped 0 bases and J dropped 1; count of bases not matched to a gene: 3. The CDR3 extends over 16 amino acids. Germline CDR1 is LGHNA and CDR2 is YSLEER. CDR3 DNA: TGCGCCAGCAGCCAAGATACAGCGGGAGGCACAGATACGCAGTATTTT. This codes for CASSQDTAGGTDTQYF.

This clonotype was counted a few times. J is TRBJ2-1 and V is TRBV7-2; 10 positions agree with TRBD2. The V and J ends lost 4 bases and 4 bases, in that order; junction bases with no gene match: 4. Germline loops: CDR1 SGHTA, CDR2 FQGNSA. The CDR3 length is 15 residues. The CDR3 loop is CASSSGLAAYNEQFF. CDR3 DNA sequence: TGTGCCAGCAGCTCTGGACTAGCGGCTTACAATGAGCAGTTCTTC. Filled out from reference TRBV7-2 and TRBJ2-1, the complete variable domain reads GAGVSQSPSNKVTEKGKDVELRCDPISGHTALYWYRQSLGQGLEFLIYFQGNSAPDKSGLPSDRFSAERTGGSVSTLTIQRTQQEDSAVYLCASSSGLAAYNEQFFGPGTRLTVL.

The chain couples TRBV7-3 to TRBJ2-1; D possibly matches TRBD1 or TRBD2 (5 bases each). The CDR3 has 13 residues. CDR1 SGHTA and CDR2 FQGTGA come from the germline V gene. Trimming removed 5 bases from V and 9 bases from J, with 14 bases in between. CDR3 protein: CASSSTGPGEQFF. The CDR3 nucleotides are TGTGCCAGCAGCAGTACGGGACCGGGTGAGCAGTTCTTC.

The table lists this clonotype with many counts. The genes are TRBV6-4 and TRBJ2-1, with 14 bases aligning to TRBD2. The CDR3 loop spans 14 amino acids. With 4 bases clipped from V and 7 bases from J, the junction kept 0 bases outside the gene matches. The germline V gene encodes CDR1 MRHNA and CDR2 SNTAGT. DNA of the CDR3: TGTGCCAGCAGTGGACTAGCGGGGGGGAATGAGCAGTTCTTC. It codes for CASSGLAGGNEQFF.

The CDR3 DNA is TGCAGTGCTGTGGACGGCCCTTATGGCTATGGCTACACCTTC. Translating it yields CSAVDGPYGYGYTF. The V call is TRBV20-1, the J call TRBJ1-2, with D hard to call. V was clipped by 5 bases and J by 4 bases, with 17 bases between them. Germline values: CDR1 DFQATT, CDR2 SNEGSKA (reference sequence). This CDR3 comprises 14 residues.